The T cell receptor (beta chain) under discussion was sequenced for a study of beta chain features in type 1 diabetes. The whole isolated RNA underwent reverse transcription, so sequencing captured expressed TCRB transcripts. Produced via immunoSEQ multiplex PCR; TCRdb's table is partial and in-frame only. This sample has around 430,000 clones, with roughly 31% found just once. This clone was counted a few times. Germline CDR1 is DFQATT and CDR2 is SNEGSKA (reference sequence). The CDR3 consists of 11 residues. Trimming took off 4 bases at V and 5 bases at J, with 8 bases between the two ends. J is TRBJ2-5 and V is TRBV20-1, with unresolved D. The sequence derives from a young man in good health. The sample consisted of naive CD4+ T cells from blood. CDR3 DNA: TGCAGTGCTATTGACAAGGAGACCCAGTACTTC. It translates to CSAIDKETQYF.